The source of this TCR beta chain is a study of Graves' ophthalmopathy and Graves' hyperthyroidism. Whole-study results and caveats: Blood also held most thyroid clonotypes expanded above 0.001 frequency.

This clonotype was seen at least ten times. Its antigen remains unknown. CDR1 and CDR2 from the germline V gene are SNHLY and FYNNEI. J lost 2 bases, V lost 1 base, and 4 bases had no gene match. The CDR3 extends over 15 amino acids. RNA transcripts were the source from which TCR beta CDR3 regions were amplified. The library came from an HTBI-primed first-round RT-PCR and a second-round multiplex PCR. TCRdb independently ran MiXCR on the multiplex PCR reads; one entry per CDR3 protein. The repertoire holds 300,000 to 450,000 distinct CDR3 sequences, with approximately 17% as singletons. The TCR sequence derives from an adult woman with stable Graves' hyperthyroidism. The chain links TRBV2 to TRBJ2-5, with TRBD2 matching over 7 bases. The sample was peripheral blood. CDR3 sequence reads: CASSEGGLTQETQYF. CDR3 nucleotide sequence: TGTGCCAGCAGTGAAGGGGGACTAACTCAAGAGACCCAGTACTTC.